This entry lists 9 T cell receptor beta chains sequenced from one sample in a study of cytomegalovirus exposure and HLA in healthy donors. PCR was performed using 60 Vbeta and 13 Jbeta primers. Profiled with immunoSEQ multiplex PCR; TCRdb holds only in-frame clones, not every one. The sample lists over 200,000 clones, more than 75% occurring once. Sequenced material: PBMCs. The source is a male donor in good health and CMV-seronegative.

This clone was seen a handful of times. This CDR3 reads CASSHHGAWQYF. In DNA form, the CDR3 reads TGCGCCAGCAGCCACCACGGAGCATGGCAGTACTTC. V is TRBV4-1 and J is TRBJ2-7, with D uncertain. The CDR3 has 12 residues. V dropped 3 bases and J dropped 9 bases, with 12 bases sitting between them. Germline V gene data show CDR1 as MGHRA and CDR2 as YSYEKL.

V usage is TRBV7-8 and J usage is TRBJ1-1; D is uncertain. Trimming removed 3 bases at V and 0 bases at J, with 2 bases between. This CDR3 is built from 12 residues. Germline V lookup: CDR1 SGHVS, CDR2 FQNEAQ. CDR3: CASSFMNTEAFF. CDR3 in DNA: TGTGCCAGCAGCTTCATGAACACTGAAGCTTTCTTT.

The chain couples TRBV7-8 to TRBJ2-3; the match to TRBD1 covers 10 bases. The CDR3 length is 14 residues. V was clipped by 5 bases and J by 3 bases; unmatched bases: 2. Per germline, CDR1 SGHVS and CDR2 FQNEAQ. The CDR3: CASSPGQGTDTQYF. In nucleotides, the CDR3 is TGTGCCAGCAGCCCGGGACAGGGGACAGATACGCAGTATTTT.

The V gene is TRBV7-6, the J gene TRBJ2-1; 10 bases fit TRBD2. CDR1 and CDR2 from the germline V gene are SGHVS and FNYEAQ. V gave up 1 base and J gave up 7 bases; unmatched junction bases: 7. The CDR3 covers 16 residues. The CDR3, as DNA: TGTGCCAGCAGCTTAGGTATAGCGGGAGGACTGAATGAGCAGTTCTTC. Its protein product is CASSLGIAGGLNEQFF.

The CDR3 here is CASQSRGGSGYTF. CDR3 coding DNA: TGTGCCAGTCAATCGAGGGGGGGCTCTGGCTACACCTTC. This sequence joins TRBV5-4 and TRBJ1-2; D possibly corresponds to TRBD1 (6 bases). The V gene lost 8 bases and the J gene lost 7 bases, with 18 bases spanning the gap. The germline CDR1 and CDR2 sequences are SGHNT and YYREEE (reference sequence). The CDR3 runs 13 residues.

V is TRBV18 and J is TRBJ2-5; maybe TRBD2 (5 bases). This CDR3 has 14 residues. V was shortened by 2 bases and J by 4 bases, with 11 bases between the two germline ends. Germline CDR1 reads KGHSH; CDR2 reads LQKENI. Here the CDR3 reads CASSPAGRRETQYF. The CDR3 DNA reads TGTGCCAGCTCACCAGCGGGTAGGAGAGAGACCCAGTACTTC.

This clone was seen only a few times. This chain links TRBV6-1 with TRBJ2-7; possibly TRBD1 for D (6 bases). Germline lookup yields CDR1 MNHNS and CDR2 SASEGT. V lost 6 bases, J lost 5 bases, and 17 bases lay in between. CDR3 length equals 14 residues. The CDR3 loop reads CASREDRGVHEQYF. DNA of the CDR3: TGTGCCAGCAGGGAGGACAGAGGCGTCCACGAGCAGTACTTC.

This chain joins TRBV9 and TRBJ2-1; D is possibly TRBD2 (5 bases). The CDR3 covers 15 residues. Germline CDR1 and CDR2: SGDLS and YYNGEE. Trimming removed 0 bases at V and 0 bases at J, with 7 bases between. For the CDR3, the DNA is TGTGCCAGCAGCGTAGTAGCGAACTCCTACAATGAGCAGTTCTTC. As protein: CASSVVANSYNEQFF.

This chain joins TRBV7-3 and TRBJ2-1, with TRBD2 matching 7 bases. The CDR3 covers 16 residues. Germline V gives CDR1 SGHTA, CDR2 FQGTGA. With 3 bases clipped from V and 4 bases from J, the junction kept 9 bases outside the gene matches. The CDR3 region has the DNA TGTGCCAGCAGCTTGGCGTGGCGCGGGAGTTACAATGAGCAGTTCTTC. Its translation is CASSLAWRGSYNEQFF.